The 23 T cell receptor beta chains in this list originate from one sample, sequenced in a study of T cells in tumors after PD-1 blockade (dated by TCRdb to 2018 to 2020). To prepare the library, the immunoSEQ multiplex PCR assay was applied. In its TCRdb copy, this immuneACCESS table keeps in-frame sequences only and misses some clones. Where compared with another copy, unresolved V genes explain less than half of these, and the others have no known cause. The sample table lists about 59,000 clones, around 80% of them with a count of one. About an eighth of the sample is taken by the ten largest. In the paper's terms, the time point label means: before anti-PD-1 therapy. The specimen comprised PBMCs, sampled before anti-PD-1 treatment. The source is a human donor with basal cell carcinoma.

V gene TRBV15 combines with J gene TRBJ2-3; 7 bases align to TRBD1. The CDR3 covers 13 residues. Germline V CDR1 and CDR2: LNHNV, YYDKDF (reference sequence). The J segment lost 5 bases and the V segment lost 8 bases, leaving 7 bases of the junction unmatched. CDR3 residues: CATARQGRDTQYF. The CDR3 region has the DNA TGTGCCACCGCGAGACAGGGCAGAGATACGCAGTATTTT.

This clone was detected only once. The chain carries TRBV5-4 and TRBJ1-2, with TRBD1 matching over 11 bases. After removal of 2 bases from V and 7 bases from J, the junction contained 4 bases not matched to a gene. CDR3 length: 14 amino acids. CDR1 and CDR2 (germline): SGHNT, YYREEE (reference sequence). The CDR3 reads CASSFGQGAPGYTF. In DNA form, the CDR3 reads TGTGCCAGCAGCTTCGGACAGGGGGCTCCTGGCTACACCTTC. The entire variable domain, with the rest obtained from reference TRBV5-4 and TRBJ1-2, is as follows: ETGVTQSPTHLIKTRGQQVTLRCSSQSGHNTVSWYQQALGQGPQFIFQYYREEENGRGNFPPRFSGLQFPNYSSELNVNALELDDSALYLCASSFGQGAPGYTFGSGTRLTVV.

This chain uses TRBV14 with TRBJ2-1; TRBD2 agrees at 14 bases. The V segment lost 4 bases and the J segment 1 base; nucleotides outside the gene matches: 15. CDR1 SGHDN and CDR2 FVKESK come from the germline V gene. This CDR3 spans 21 amino acids. The CDR3 DNA follows: TGTGCCAGCAGCCCGGGACTAGCGGGGGCCCAAATTTTACGGTCCTACAATGAGCAGTTCTTC. The encoded protein is CASSPGLAGAQILRSYNEQFF.

This rearrangement joins TRBV5-1 to TRBJ1-2, with TRBD1 matching 7 bases. The CDR3 is 15 amino acids. Germline V gene sequence: CDR1 SGHRS, CDR2 YFSETQ. V dropped 0 bases and J dropped 4; count of bases not matched to a gene: 6. CDR3 nucleotide sequence: TGCGCCAGCAGCTTGGCGTCGGGACAGCCCTATGGCTACACCTTC. Translated, it gives CASSLASGQPYGYTF. The full variable domain, rest sourced from reference TRBV5-1 and TRBJ1-2, is KAGVTQTPRYLIKTRGQQVTLSCSPISGHRSVSWYQQTPGQGLQFLFEYFSETQRNKGNFPGRFSGRQFSNSRSEMNVSTLELGDSALYLCASSLASGQPYGYTFGSGTRLTVV.

The DNA of the CDR3 is TGTGCCAGCAGCGTAGGAGGGCAGGGGGTCTACGAGCAGTACTTC. As protein: CASSVGGQGVYEQYF. The chain recombines TRBV9 with TRBJ2-7; 7 nucleotides line up with TRBD1. There are 15 residues in the CDR3. Germline trimming cut 0 bases from V and 3 bases from J; bases unmatched to any gene: 6. Germline-derived CDR1 and CDR2 are SGDLS and YYNGEE.

V and J are TRBV2 and TRBJ1-4; D is possibly TRBD1 (6 bases). The germline V gene encodes CDR1 SNHLY and CDR2 FYNNEI. V was cut by 4 bases and J by 2 bases, with 11 bases left in between. This CDR3 is built from 15 residues. CDR3 residues: CASSVRRGTNEKLFF. CDR3 sequence (DNA): TGTGCCAGCAGTGTCCGGAGGGGGACTAATGAAAAACTGTTTTTT.

The chain uses TRBV9 and TRBJ2-3; TRBD2 matches 8 bases. V lost 2 bases to trimming and J lost 0 bases; unmatched junction nucleotides: 5. The CDR3 spans 16 residues. Germline lookup yields CDR1 SGDLS and CDR2 YYNGEE. CDR3 in amino acids: CASSVVAGYSTDTQYF. CDR3 DNA: TGTGCCAGCAGCGTCGTAGCGGGGTATAGCACAGATACGCAGTATTTT.

This clone was picked up many times. The chain joins TRBV2 to TRBJ2-3, with D perhaps being TRBD1 or TRBD2 (5 bases each). In germline, CDR1 is SNHLY, CDR2 FYNNEI. V shed 10 bases and J shed 0 bases, with 17 bases lying between them. The CDR3 sequence is 15 residues long. CDR3 nucleotides: TGTGCCAACGCGCCCGGGACGTCTAGCACAGATACGCAGTATTTT. Translating it yields CANAPGTSSTDTQYF.

The J gene is TRBJ2-7, the V gene TRBV6-6, with 7 bases lining up with TRBD2. Trimming removed 5 bases from V and 5 bases from J; junction bases left unmatched: 6. Germline CDR1 reads MNHNY; CDR2 reads SVGAGI (reference sequence). This CDR3 is built from 13 residues. CDR3 nucleotides: TGTGCCAGCAGTGATGGGGGGGACCACGAGCAGTACTTC. This encodes CASSDGGDHEQYF.

The V call is TRBV6-2 or TRBV6-3, the J call TRBJ1-1; 8 bases map to TRBD1. The V gene's germline CDR1 is MNHEY and CDR2 SVGEGT. The CDR3 has 15 residues. Trimming cost V 5 bases and J 2 bases; bases outside gene matches: 7. The CDR3 sequence: CASSTKGQANTEAFF. CDR3 nucleotides: TGTGCCAGCAGTACGAAGGGACAGGCTAACACTGAAGCTTTCTTT.

The chain links TRBV5-1 to TRBJ2-4; D is possibly TRBD2 (6 bases). V was shortened by 4 bases and J by 5 bases, with 10 bases between the two germline ends. CDR1 is SGHRS, CDR2 YFSETQ, per germline. This CDR3 region has 13 residues. The DNA of the CDR3 is TGCGCCAGCAGCCTCCCGGGGGAAAACATTCAGTACTTC. It is translated as CASSLPGENIQYF.

The J gene is TRBJ2-1, the V gene TRBV6-1, with 11 bases identical to TRBD2. The V and J ends lost 1 base and 7 bases, in that order; junction bases with no gene match: 3. Germline V gives CDR1 MNHNS, CDR2 SASEGT. The CDR3 is made up of 15 amino acids. The CDR3 DNA sequence: TGTGCCAGCAGTGAAGTAGCGGGGGGGCGTAATGAGCAGTTCTTC. Translation gives CASSEVAGGRNEQFF.

V and J are TRBV6-5 and TRBJ1-1; D is undetermined. CDR3 size: 13 residues. V lost 7 bases, J lost 6 bases, and 15 bases lay in between. Germline-derived CDR1 and CDR2 are MNHEY and SVGAGI. In nucleotides, the CDR3 is TGTGCCAGCAACCAAGCCGTGGGGTCTGAAGCTTTCTTT. It codes for CASNQAVGSEAFF.

The rearrangement uses TRBV19 and TRBJ2-6, with 9 bases matching TRBD1. The CDR3 loop spans 19 amino acids. Germline V gives CDR1 LNHDA, CDR2 SQIVND (reference sequence). V shed 7 bases, J shed 3 bases, and the junction held 16 bases outside the gene matches. DNA for the CDR3: TGTGCCAGTAATTCGCCGGGACAGGGAGGTTTAGGTGGGGCCAACGTCCTGACTTTC. Its protein is CASNSPGQGGLGGANVLTF.

This clone showed up just once. The chain links TRBV4-2 to TRBJ2-1; no clear D gene. CDR3 size: 14 residues. Germline V gene data show CDR1 as LGHNA and CDR2 as YNFKEQ. V lost 5 bases and J 4 bases, leaving 12 bases between the germline ends. The CDR3, as DNA: TGTGCCAGCAGCGCACGGTTTTCATACAATGAGCAGTTCTTC. Encoded protein: CASSARFSYNEQFF.

The V call is TRBV2, the J call TRBJ1-1, with TRBD1 matching over 7 bases. CDR3 size: 13 residues. V shed 7 bases, J shed 7 bases, and the junction held 9 bases outside the gene matches. Germline loops: CDR1 SNHLY, CDR2 FYNNEI. The DNA of the CDR3 is TGTGCCAGCATTGGACAGGCGGATTTTGAAGCTTTCTTT. Translated: CASIGQADFEAFF.

The genes are TRBV28 and TRBJ1-2; 9 positions agree with TRBD1. The CDR3 loop spans 17 amino acids. V was clipped by 3 bases and J by 6 bases; unmatched bases: 14. Per germline, CDR1 MDHEN and CDR2 SYDVKM. The CDR3 region is CASSLELRDRARNGYTF. CDR3 DNA: TGTGCCAGCAGTTTGGAGCTCCGGGACAGGGCGAGGAATGGCTACACCTTC.

This clone has only a few counts. The chain is built from TRBV10-3 and TRBJ2-5, with D possibly being TRBD1 (6 bases). This CDR3 has 14 amino acids. Germline assignment: CDR1 ENHRY and CDR2 SYGVKD. Trimming took 3 bases from V and 4 from J, leaving 12 bases between them. Here the CDR3 reads CAISEGQGLETQYF. CDR3 nucleotide sequence: TGTGCCATCAGTGAAGGCCAGGGGTTAGAGACCCAGTACTTC.

The rearrangement uses TRBV6-1 and TRBJ2-7; 7 bases match TRBD2. Germline V gene data show CDR1 as MNHNS and CDR2 as SASEGT. Losses at the gene ends were 2 bases for V and 1 base for J; bases not matched to a gene: 14. The CDR3 has 18 amino acids. The CDR3 reads CASSERAGWTGGSYEQYF. The CDR3, as DNA: TGTGCCAGCAGTGAAAGGGCAGGGTGGACGGGGGGTTCCTACGAGCAGTACTTC.

This chain uses TRBV19 with TRBJ2-5, with D uncertain. The CDR3 consists of 12 residues. CDR1 LNHDA and CDR2 SQIVND come from the germline V gene (reference sequence). V was trimmed by 4 bases and J by 4 bases, leaving 7 bases between them. For the CDR3, the DNA is TGTGCCAGTAGTAAGCGAGGAGAGACCCAGTACTTC. It translates to CASSKRGETQYF.

The CDR3 here is CASSLIAGATGNEQFF. The CDR3 DNA sequence: TGCGCCAGCAGCTTAATAGCGGGGGCGACGGGGAATGAGCAGTTCTTC. The chain couples TRBV5-1 to TRBJ2-1, with 9 bases aligning to TRBD2. This CDR3 region has 16 residues. Looked up from germline, CDR1 is SGHRS and CDR2 is YFSETQ. J was trimmed by 7 bases and V by 2 bases; bases with no gene match: 10.

The chain employs TRBV7-9 and TRBJ2-2; 9 bases agree with TRBD2. Germline V gene data show CDR1 as SEHNR and CDR2 as FQNEAQ (reference sequence). CDR3 length equals 14 residues. V lost 3 bases to trimming and J lost 10 bases; unmatched junction nucleotides: 6. In DNA, the CDR3 is TGTGCCAGCAGCTTCGCGGGGGGGCGAGAGGAGCTGTTTTTT. Encoded protein: CASSFAGGREELFF.

The chain recombines TRBV7-2 with TRBJ2-2; D tentatively reads TRBD1 or TRBD2 (5 bases each). Germline CDR1 reads SGHTA; CDR2 reads FQGNSA. V lost 5 bases to trimming and J lost 13 bases, with 17 bases between them. The CDR3 length is 13 residues. The CDR3 region is CASSAAVEGRLFF. CDR3 coding DNA: TGTGCCAGCAGCGCCGCGGTTGAGGGACGGCTGTTTTTT.